What follows describes a single TCR beta chain. V was clipped by 6 bases and J by 1 base, with 10 bases between them. Germline assignment: CDR1 LGHNT and CDR2 FRNRAP. The CDR3 covers 14 residues. This specimen belongs to a study of control samples from healthy donors and cancer patients. Produced via immunoSEQ multiplex PCR; TCRdb's table is partial and in-frame only. The sample carries about 95,000 clones, around four fifths recorded once. This TCR derives from a man aged 25-40 years in good health. V gene TRBV12-5 combines with J gene TRBJ1-5; a possible D gene is TRBD1 (5 bases). The sample taken for sequencing was blood. CDR3 region: CASGRGESNQPQHF. The CDR3 DNA reads TGTGCTAGTGGCCGGGGGGAGAGCAATCAGCCCCAGCATTTT.